What follows are 28 T cell receptor beta chains derived from one specimen sequenced in a study of blood T cell repertoires in COVID-19. Assay: immunoSEQ multiplex PCR; the TCRdb copy retains only in-frame clones and omits some. The data contain about 190,000 clones, around 73% of them singletons. The sequencing input was PBMCs or T cells enriched from blood (not recorded which). Receptor source: a woman aged 45-59 years who had recovered from COVID-19.

The gene calls are TRBV10-3 and TRBJ2-1, with 9 positions matching TRBD2. The germline CDR1 and CDR2 sequences are ENHRY and SYGVKD. V shed 10 bases and J 7 bases; nucleotides not matched to a gene: 11. The CDR3 contains 14 residues. CDR3 amino acids: CATSGSGSGNEQFF. Written as DNA, the CDR3 is TGTGCCACCTCGGGTAGCGGGAGTGGGAATGAGCAGTTCTTC.

The V and J genes are TRBV19 and TRBJ1-1, with TRBD1 identical over 7 bases. The J segment lost 3 bases and the V segment lost 5 bases, leaving 9 bases of the junction unmatched. Germline V lookup: CDR1 LNHDA, CDR2 SQIVND (reference sequence). The CDR3 length is 15 residues. This chain's CDR3 is CASSQTGSWDTEAFF. Here the CDR3 DNA reads TGTGCCAGTAGTCAGACAGGGTCCTGGGACACTGAAGCTTTCTTT.

This clone was recorded once. This sequence may be a read error, since a much larger clone differs from it by one base. CDR3: CASSSGLAGDNEQFF. The DNA of the CDR3 is TGCGCCAGCAGCTCGGGACTAGCGGGAGACAATGAGCAGTTCTTC. The J gene is TRBJ2-1, the V gene TRBV5-1; TRBD2 agrees at 14 bases. Per the germline V gene, CDR1 is SGHRS and CDR2 is YFSETQ. The CDR3 is made up of 15 amino acids. V lost 3 bases to trimming and J lost 5 bases; unmatched junction nucleotides: 1.

V is TRBV19 and J is TRBJ2-6, with 9 bases fitting TRBD1. CDR1 is LNHDA and CDR2 is SQIVND in the germline V gene (reference sequence). The CDR3 consists of 17 residues. With V trimmed by 7 bases and J by 0 bases, 7 bases remained unmatched. The CDR3 DNA sequence: TGTGCCAGTACCGCCGGGACAGGGACCTCTGGGGCCAACGTCCTGACTTTC. Residues: CASTAGTGTSGANVLTF.

This rearrangement joins TRBV24-1 to TRBJ2-7, with D unresolved. This CDR3 contains 12 residues. The germline V and J ends were trimmed by 3 bases and 6 bases, with 8 bases remaining between them. The germline V gene encodes CDR1 KGHDR and CDR2 SFDVKD. CDR3 sequence reads: CATSDPASEQYF. As DNA, the CDR3 is TGTGCCACCAGTGATCCTGCGAGCGAGCAGTACTTC.

For the CDR3, the DNA is TGTGCCAGCAGCCGATCGGGTTCTGGAAACACCATATATTTT. It codes for CASSRSGSGNTIYF. J is TRBJ1-3 and V is TRBV5-6; D gene ambiguous. V shed 4 bases and J shed 1 base, with 9 bases lying between them. Germline loops: CDR1 SGHDT, CDR2 YYEEEE. The CDR3 runs 14 residues.

This clone was detected a few times. V and J are TRBV28 and TRBJ2-1; weak D call: TRBD2 (6 bases). The CDR3 sequence is 15 residues long. The germline gives CDR1 MDHEN, CDR2 SYDVKM. Trimming stripped 6 bases from V and 7 bases from J, with 19 bases between. The CDR3 coding sequence is TGTGCCAGCAGCCCAATCGGCGGGACTGAGAATGAGCAGTTCTTC. It is translated as CASSPIGGTENEQFF.

This clone was seen a few times. The chain joins TRBV10-3 to TRBJ2-1; D is uncertain. V dropped 1 base and J dropped 7 bases, with 5 bases sitting between them. Per the germline V gene, CDR1 is ENHRY and CDR2 is SYGVKD. The CDR3 contains 12 residues. The CDR3 nucleotides are TGTGCCATCAGTGAGTATAAAAATGAGCAGTTCTTC. Residues: CAISEYKNEQFF.

The chain links TRBV5-4 to TRBJ2-7, with TRBD2 matching 7 bases. After removal of 4 bases from V and 3 bases from J, the junction contained 7 bases not matched to a gene. Germline V lookup: CDR1 SGHNT, CDR2 YYREEE (reference sequence). The CDR3 sequence is 14 residues long. CDR3 DNA: TGTGCCAGCAGCAACGGACTAGATAGCTACGAGCAGTACTTC. It specifies CASSNGLDSYEQYF.

The chain combines TRBV18 with TRBJ1-1, with 9 bases identical to TRBD1. This CDR3 comprises 16 residues. Germline assignment: CDR1 KGHSH and CDR2 LQKENI. Trimming removed 3 bases from V and 8 bases from J; junction bases left unmatched: 13. The CDR3 DNA sequence: TGTGCCAGCTCACCGGGGACAGGGATCGTTGTGGGCGAAGCTTTCTTT. Protein: CASSPGTGIVVGEAFF.

The chain has TRBV7-6 and TRBJ2-2; 9 bases line up with TRBD2. This CDR3 spans 18 amino acids. The ends lost 5 bases at V and 1 base at J; junction bases unmatched: 11. The germline CDR1 and CDR2 sequences are SGHVS and FNYEAQ. Here the CDR3 reads CASSPRPVAGVNTGELFF. CDR3 in DNA: TGTGCCAGCAGCCCCCGTCCTGTAGCGGGAGTGAACACCGGGGAGCTGTTTTTT.

This clone showed up just once. This rearrangement joins TRBV11-2 to TRBJ1-5; D is unclear. Germline V gives CDR1 SGHAT, CDR2 FQNNGV. The CDR3 consists of 14 residues. Between the trimmed V and J ends, which lost 5 bases and 5 bases, there was a span of 13 bases. This CDR3 is CASSPHGRYQPQHF. The CDR3 nucleotides read TGTGCCAGCAGCCCCCACGGGAGGTATCAGCCCCAGCATTTT.

The chain is built from TRBV5-1 and TRBJ2-7; perhaps TRBD2 as D (6 bases). The CDR3 length is 15 residues. The ends were cut back, 0 bases at V and 2 bases at J, with 12 bases in the middle. Germline-derived CDR1 and CDR2 are SGHRS and YFSETQ. CDR3 nucleotides: TGCGCCAGCAGCTTGGTCGGGGGAACGACCTACGAGCAGTACTTC. Its protein is CASSLVGGTTYEQYF. Looking up the rest from reference TRBV5-1 and TRBJ2-7 gives the full variable domain: KAGVTQTPRYLIKTRGQQVTLSCSPISGHRSVSWYQQTPGQGLQFLFEYFSETQRNKGNFPGRFSGRQFSNSRSEMNVSTLELGDSALYLCASSLVGGTTYEQYFGPGTRLTVT.

The V gene is TRBV10-3, the J gene TRBJ2-3; TRBD2 matches 10 bases. Germline-derived CDR1 and CDR2 are ENHRY and SYGVKD. Trimming at V came to 6 bases and at J to 3 bases, leaving 3 bases not matched to a gene. The CDR3 loop spans 14 amino acids. CDR3 nucleotides: TGTGCCATCAGCCCTAGCGGGAGTACAGATACGCAGTATTTT. Its protein is CAISPSGSTDTQYF.

The gene calls are TRBV13 and TRBJ2-3, with 11 bases that match TRBD2. The CDR3 sequence is 15 residues long. Looked up from germline, CDR1 is PRHDT and CDR2 is FYEKMQ (reference sequence). V dropped 3 bases and J dropped 6; count of bases not matched to a gene: 5. The CDR3 sequence: CASSFRLAGLDTQYF. CDR3 nucleotides: TGTGCCAGCAGCTTCAGACTAGCGGGATTGGATACGCAGTATTTT.

The rearrangement joins TRBV29-1 to TRBJ2-5, with TRBD2 matching over 8 bases. The V and J ends lost 3 bases and 1 base, in that order; junction bases with no gene match: 4. The CDR3 totals 14 residues. CDR1 is SQVTM and CDR2 is ANQGSEA in the germline V gene. The CDR3: CSVDVAGTQETQYF. The CDR3 DNA reads as TGCAGCGTTGACGTAGCGGGAACCCAAGAGACCCAGTACTTC.

This sequence joins TRBV11-3 and TRBJ2-1; tentatively, D is TRBD2 (6 bases). Germline CDR1 reads SGHNT; CDR2 reads YENEEA. V gave up 2 bases and J gave up 6 bases, with 17 bases separating them. The CDR3 has 16 amino acids. CDR3 sequence: CASSLTGSAGSNEQFF. The CDR3 DNA sequence: TGTGCCAGCAGCTTAACCGGGTCTGCGGGGAGCAATGAGCAGTTCTTC. The full variable domain, with the rest looked up from reference TRBV11-3 and TRBJ2-1, is EAGVVQSPRYKIIEKKQPVAFWCNPISGHNTLYWYLQNLGQGPELLIRYENEEAVDDSQLPKDRFSAERLKGVDSTLKIQPAELGDSAVYLCASSLTGSAGSNEQFFGPGTRLTVL.

The V and J genes are TRBV2 and TRBJ1-4; D is possibly TRBD1 (5 bases). This CDR3 region has 13 residues. V was cut by 4 bases and J by 8 bases, with 11 bases left in between. Germline CDR1 and CDR2: SNHLY and FYNNEI. The DNA for the CDR3 is TGTGCCAGCAGTGGGGGCCATTGGGAAAAACTGTTTTTT. Its protein product is CASSGGHWEKLFF.

This clone occurred a few times. The J gene is TRBJ2-4, the V gene TRBV5-6; D is ambiguous. This CDR3 has 14 residues. V was trimmed by 3 bases and J by 7 bases, leaving 14 bases between them. From germline, CDR1 is SGHDT and CDR2 YYEEEE. The CDR3 DNA reads TGTGCCAGCAGCTCCCGCCTAGATGGGAACATTCAGTACTTC. Translating gives CASSSRLDGNIQYF.

V gene TRBV7-2 combines with J gene TRBJ2-3; maybe TRBD2 (6 bases). CDR3 length equals 15 residues. CDR1 is SGHTA and CDR2 is FQGNSA in the germline V gene. Trimming took 5 bases from V and 0 from J, leaving 12 bases between them. CDR3 residues: CASSQDYLSTDTQYF. The CDR3 region has the DNA TGTGCCAGCAGCCAGGACTATCTCAGCACAGATACGCAGTATTTT.

The chain has TRBV4-1 and TRBJ2-7; 10 nucleotides match TRBD1. The CDR3 spans 15 residues. Germline values: CDR1 MGHRA, CDR2 YSYEKL. After removal of 1 base from V and 5 bases from J, the junction contained 5 bases not matched to a gene. This chain's CDR3 is CASSQAGQGLHEQYF. The CDR3 nucleotides read TGCGCCAGCAGCCAAGCGGGACAGGGGCTACACGAGCAGTACTTC.

This chain uses TRBV24-1 with TRBJ2-1; TRBD2 matches 10 bases. The CDR3 runs to 15 residues. V was clipped by 0 bases and J by 5 bases; unmatched bases: 0. Germline V CDR1 and CDR2: KGHDR, SFDVKD. The CDR3: CATSDLGLADNEQFF. CDR3 bases: TGTGCCACCAGTGATTTGGGACTAGCGGACAATGAGCAGTTCTTC.

The chain has TRBV28 and TRBJ2-7; possible D gene TRBD1, 6 bases. V was cut by 6 bases and J by 2 bases, with 14 bases left in between. The germline V gene has CDR1 MDHEN and CDR2 SYDVKM. The CDR3 is 14 amino acids. The CDR3 protein is CASSPTGLAYEQYF. The CDR3 nucleotides are TGTGCCAGCAGCCCGACAGGATTGGCCTACGAGCAGTACTTC.

The chain couples TRBV5-1 to TRBJ2-5, with TRBD2 matching over 8 bases. Trimming removed 5 bases from V and 5 bases from J; junction bases left unmatched: 5. CDR3 length: 13 residues. The germline gives CDR1 SGHRS, CDR2 YFSETQ. The CDR3: CASSSGRGETQYF. CDR3 nucleotides: TGCGCCAGCAGTTCCGGGAGGGGTGAGACCCAGTACTTC.

V usage is TRBV28 and J usage is TRBJ1-5, with a weak D call TRBD1 (5 bases). Trimming cost V 2 bases and J 7 bases, with 15 bases left between them. The CDR3 has 15 amino acids. CDR1 MDHEN and CDR2 SYDVKM come from the germline V gene. The CDR3 bases are TGTGCCAGCAGTTTAAATCAGGGCAGCGGGCAGCCCCAGCATTTT. Encoded protein: CASSLNQGSGQPQHF.

The rearrangement joins TRBV9 to TRBJ1-3; 10 nucleotides agree with TRBD1. The CDR3 has 18 residues. Germline CDR1 and CDR2: SGDLS and YYNGEE. The trim removed 4 bases at V and 2 bases at J, leaving 12 bases unmatched. The CDR3 reads CASSQNYDRGLTGNTIYF. The CDR3 region has the DNA TGTGCCAGCAGCCAAAATTACGACAGGGGGCTTACTGGAAACACCATATATTTT.

The rearrangement joins TRBV7-9 to TRBJ1-4, with 10 bases lining up with TRBD1. The CDR3 totals 15 residues. Germline CDR1 SEHNR, CDR2 FQNEAQ (reference sequence). The ends lost 3 bases at V and 14 bases at J; junction bases unmatched: 12. CDR3 nucleotide sequence: TGTGCCAGCAGCTTCGAGCGGACAGGGGGAACTTCCCTGTTTTTT. It specifies CASSFERTGGTSLFF.

A few counts support this clone. The chain carries TRBV20-1 and TRBJ1-6; 7 nucleotides agree with TRBD1. This CDR3 has 14 residues. The V gene end was trimmed by 3 bases and the J gene end by 10 bases; junction bases not matched to a gene: 9. Germline-derived CDR1 and CDR2 are DFQATT and SNEGSKA (reference sequence). For the CDR3, the DNA is TGCAGTGCTAGTTACAGGGGAAGTCGGTCACCCCTCCACTTT. Translated, it gives CSASYRGSRSPLHF.